The subject of this entry is one T cell receptor beta chain. The antigen remains undetermined. Magnetic negative selection enriched CD4+ T cells from thawed PBMCs. Sequencing used immunoSEQ multiplex PCR; TCRdb keeps in-frame clones, though not all of them. The repertoire includes roughly 17,000 clones, 92% of them detected once, and 0.6% sits in the top ten. Germline CDR1 reads LGHNT; CDR2 reads FRNRAP. Trimming at V came to 0 bases and at J to 3 bases, leaving 7 bases not matched to a gene. The CDR3 totals 17 residues. This entry is derived from a study of untreated major depressive disorder. Points from the study as a whole: Depressed patients' CD4+ T cells carried increased TRBV05-01 (Vbeta 5.1) usage versus control CD4+ T cells.

The receptor's source is a woman aged 40 to 55 with major depressive disorder. The specimen sequenced was CD4+ T cells from PBMCs. This chain connects TRBV12-5 to TRBJ2-7, with 11 bases identical to TRBD2. The CDR3 DNA reads TGTGCTAGTGGTTTGGTCGTAGCGGGAGGGAAGCACTACGAGCAGTACGTC. Translated: CASGLVVAGGKHYEQYV.